Listed below are T cell receptor beta chains from one sample, sequenced in a study of regulatory T cells in long-lasting Graves disease. TCRdb passed the multiplex PCR reads through MiXCR, listing each CDR3 protein once. Of 200,000 to 250,000 distinct CDR3 sequences in the sample, roughly 19% were seen once. The same sample was also studied in work on T cells in Graves' hyperthyroidism and ophthalmopathy.

Sequenced material: peripheral blood mononuclear cells (PBMCs), taken at new diagnosis, from a patient treated with antithyroid drugs. Source of these receptors: a woman aged 30 to 39 with Graves disease. CDR3s include the opening cysteine and the closing phenylalanine or tryptophan. D genes are given only for firm matches. Only some rows state a clone size, as once, few, many or a class for expanded clones.

size,J,D,V,length,DNA,CDR3
many,TRBJ1-2,-,TRBV28,14,TGTGCCAGCAGTCCCTCTGCCAGTTACTATGGCTACACCTTC,CASSPSASYYGYTF
many,TRBJ1-4,-,TRBV7-8,14,TGTGCCAGCAGCTTAGGACAGCAAAATGAAAAACTGTTTTTT,CASSLGQQNEKLFF
-,TRBJ2-7,TRBD1,TRBV5-1,17,TGCGCCAGCAGCACAGACAAACCGGGACAGGGAAGTTCAGAGCAGTACTTC,CASSTDKPGQGSSEQYF
many,TRBJ2-1,TRBD2,TRBV11-2,16,TGTGCCAGCAGCTTAGGGATAGCGGGAGCCTACAATGAGCAGTTCTTC,CASSLGIAGAYNEQFF
few,TRBJ2-3,TRBD2,TRBV20-1,15,TGCAGTGCTCCTTCAGCGGGAGGGCCGGGGGATACGCAGTATTTT,CSAPSAGGPGDTQYF
many,TRBJ2-2,-,TRBV19,16,TGTGCCAGTAGCATCGTGGGGGGCGTAAACACCGGGGAGCTGTTTTTT,CASSIVGGVNTGELFF
many,TRBJ1-1,-,TRBV5-8,15,TGTGCCAGCAGCTATTTTTCAGGGGCTGCCGGTGAAGCTTTCTTT,CASSYFSGAAGEAFF
many,TRBJ2-7,-,TRBV12-3/TRBV12-4,12,TGTGCCAGCAGACGGGACTCCTACGAGCAGTACTTC,CASRRDSYEQYF
many,TRBJ2-1,TRBD2,TRBV10-3,19,TGTGCCATCAGTGAGTCCCTAGCGGGAGGGCCTGCAACCTACAATGAGCAGTTCTTC,CAISESLAGGPATYNEQFF
many,TRBJ2-5,-,TRBV6-1,17,TGTGCCAGCAGTGAACGACCGGGTGGGGGGAGCCAAGAGACCCAGTACTTC,CASSERPGGGSQETQYF
many,TRBJ2-7,-,TRBV5-1,13,TGCGCCAGCAGCCCGGCGACATTTAACGAGCAGTACTTC,CASSPATFNEQYF
many,TRBJ2-5,TRBD1,TRBV9,14,TGTGCCAGCAGCCTGGGACAGGGAGGAGAGACCCAGTACTTC,CASSLGQGGETQYF
-,TRBJ2-1,TRBD2,TRBV6-1,15,TGTGCCAGCAGGGAGACTAGCGGGGGGGGTGGTGAGCAGTTCTTC,CASRETSGGGGEQFF
-,TRBJ2-3,-,TRBV29-1,11,TGCAGCGTTGAAGGAGGATATACGCAGTATTTT,CSVEGGYTQYF
many,TRBJ1-4,TRBD1,TRBV20-1,16,TGCAGTGCCCCGGGACAGGTCAAGGGGTGGAACGAAAAACTGTTTTTT,CSAPGQVKGWNEKLFF
many,TRBJ2-3,-,TRBV20-1,16,TGCAGTGCTAGAGATCTGGACCCTACTAGCACAGATACGCAGTATTTT,CSARDLDPTSTDTQYF
few,TRBJ1-1,TRBD1,TRBV6-2/TRBV6-3,17,TGTGCCAGCAGTACCACACAGGGGCCTCACATGAACACTGAAGCTTTCTTT,CASSTTQGPHMNTEAFF
many,TRBJ1-1,-,TRBV18,15,TGTGCCAGCTCACCAAGGTCTTCGGCGGACACTGAAGCTTTCTTT,CASSPRSSADTEAFF
-,TRBJ2-1,-,TRBV11-3,14,TGTGCCAGCAGCCCGGGGGCAGCCTACAATGAGCAGTTCTTC,CASSPGAAYNEQFF
few,TRBJ2-1,TRBD2,TRBV11-2,15,TGTGCCAGCAGCTTATTAGCGGGAGTGGGAAATGAGCAGTTCTTC,CASSLLAGVGNEQFF
-,TRBJ2-7,-,TRBV4-1,15,TGCGCCAGCAGCCAAAAAATCGGGACAACCTACGAGCAGTACTTC,CASSQKIGTTYEQYF
-,TRBJ1-1,-,TRBV6-1,13,TGTGCCAGCAGTGAATTGGGGGACACTGAAGCTTTCTTT,CASSELGDTEAFF
many,TRBJ2-1,TRBD2,TRBV11-2,17,TGTGCCAGCAGCTTAGGGCTAGCGGGGGGGCTATACAATGAGCAGTTCTTC,CASSLGLAGGLYNEQFF
many,TRBJ1-5,-,TRBV28,15,TGTGCCAGCAGTCCCACACTCCGGGGGGGCCAGCCCCAGCATTTT,CASSPTLRGGQPQHF
-,TRBJ1-2,-,TRBV20-1,12,TGCAGTGCTCCGGACGTAGACTATGGCTACACCTTC,CSAPDVDYGYTF
many,TRBJ2-3,-,TRBV5-1,17,TGCGCCAGCAGCCTGGAGCTACTCGGTCCAGGGACAGATACGCAGTATTTT,CASSLELLGPGTDTQYF
-,TRBJ2-3,TRBD2,TRBV2,17,TGTGCCAGCACCGAACTAGCGGGGGAAACTAGCACAGATACGCAGTATTTT,CASTELAGETSTDTQYF
many,TRBJ2-6,-,TRBV5-1,18,TGCGCCAGCAGCCCGCTGGACAGAGGGTTCTCTGGGGCCAACGTCCTGACTTTC,CASSPLDRGFSGANVLTF
many,TRBJ1-2,-,TRBV7-2,14,TGTGCCAGCAGCTTACGACGGGACGGCTATGGCTACACCTTC,CASSLRRDGYGYTF
many,TRBJ1-4,-,TRBV6-2/TRBV6-3,15,TGTGCCAGCAGCCCCGTTGGGGGGCACAATGAAAAACTGTTTTTT,CASSPVGGHNEKLFF
many,TRBJ2-7,TRBD2,TRBV11-1,19,TGTGCCAGCAGCCGAGAAGGACTAGCGGGAGGAAGTAAACGGTACGAGCAGTACTTC,CASSREGLAGGSKRYEQYF
many,TRBJ2-7,-,TRBV12-3/TRBV12-4,12,TGTGCCAGCACCGCAAGCTCCTACGAGCAGTACTTC,CASTASSYEQYF
-,TRBJ1-5,-,TRBV20-1,14,TGCAGTGCCAGTAAACAGGGATCAAGTCAGCCCCAGCATTTT,CSASKQGSSQPQHF
-,TRBJ2-1,-,TRBV18,17,TGTGCCAGCTCACCAATTCCCGGGACTTTTCCCAAGAATGAGCAGTTCTTC,CASSPIPGTFPKNEQFF
many,TRBJ1-2,-,TRBV9,16,TGTGCCAGCAGCCCACAGAAGGGGGGGGTCTACTATGGCTACACCTTC,CASSPQKGGVYYGYTF